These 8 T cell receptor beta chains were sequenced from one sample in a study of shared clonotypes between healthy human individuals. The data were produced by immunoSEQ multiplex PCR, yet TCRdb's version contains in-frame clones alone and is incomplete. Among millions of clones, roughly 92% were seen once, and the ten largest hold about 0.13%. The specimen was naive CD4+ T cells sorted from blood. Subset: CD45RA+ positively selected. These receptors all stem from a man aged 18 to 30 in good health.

CDR3 nucleotide sequence: TGTGCCAGCAGCTCCTCCATTGGGGTCTTTAATGAAAAACTGTTTTTT. Translated: CASSSSIGVFNEKLFF. The rearrangement joins TRBV7-9 to TRBJ1-4; D call uncertain. The CDR3 length is 16 residues. V was trimmed by 4 bases and J by 4 bases, leaving 16 bases between them. Germline CDR1 is SEHNR and CDR2 is FQNEAQ (reference sequence).

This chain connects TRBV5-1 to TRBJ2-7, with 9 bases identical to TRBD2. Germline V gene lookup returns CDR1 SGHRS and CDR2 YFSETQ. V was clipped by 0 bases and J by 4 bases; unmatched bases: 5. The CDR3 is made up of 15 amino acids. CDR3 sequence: CASSLGSSGIYEQYF. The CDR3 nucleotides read TGCGCCAGCAGCTTGGGGTCTAGCGGGATATACGAGCAGTACTTC. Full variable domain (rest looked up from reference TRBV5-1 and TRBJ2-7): KAGVTQTPRYLIKTRGQQVTLSCSPISGHRSVSWYQQTPGQGLQFLFEYFSETQRNKGNFPGRFSGRQFSNSRSEMNVSTLELGDSALYLCASSLGSSGIYEQYFGPGTRLTVT.

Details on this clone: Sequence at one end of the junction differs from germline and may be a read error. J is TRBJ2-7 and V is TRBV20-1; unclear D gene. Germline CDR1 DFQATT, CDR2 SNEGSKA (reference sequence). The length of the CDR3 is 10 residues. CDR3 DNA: TGCAGTGCTAGAGATCCCCCTCCTCTCTTC. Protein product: CSARDPPPLF.

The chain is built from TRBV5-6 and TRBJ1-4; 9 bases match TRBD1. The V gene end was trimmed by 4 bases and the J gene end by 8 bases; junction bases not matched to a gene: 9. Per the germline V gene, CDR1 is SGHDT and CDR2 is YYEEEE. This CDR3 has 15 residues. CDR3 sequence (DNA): TGTGCCAGCAGCGTCCTCGGGACAGGGATCGAAAAACTGTTTTTT. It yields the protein CASSVLGTGIEKLFF.

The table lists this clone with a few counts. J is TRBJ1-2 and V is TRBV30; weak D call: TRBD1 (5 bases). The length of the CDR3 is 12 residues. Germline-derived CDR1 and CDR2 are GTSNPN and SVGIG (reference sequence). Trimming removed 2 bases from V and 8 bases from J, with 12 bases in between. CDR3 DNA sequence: TGTGCCTGGAGTCCCACAGGTGACGGCTACACCTTC. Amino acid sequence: CAWSPTGDGYTF.

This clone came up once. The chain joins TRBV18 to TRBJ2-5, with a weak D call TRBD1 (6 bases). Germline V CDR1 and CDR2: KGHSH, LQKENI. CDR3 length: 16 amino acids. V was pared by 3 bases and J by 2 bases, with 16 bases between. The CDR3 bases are TGTGCCAGCTCACCTAATAGTGCAGGGGCACAAGAGACCCAGTACTTC. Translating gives CASSPNSAGAQETQYF.

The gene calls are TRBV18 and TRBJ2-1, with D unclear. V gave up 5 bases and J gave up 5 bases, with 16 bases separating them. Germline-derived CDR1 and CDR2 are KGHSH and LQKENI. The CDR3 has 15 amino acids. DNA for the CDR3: TGTGCCAGCTCAGAAGGGTATCAGGCTAACAATGAGCAGTTCTTC. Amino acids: CASSEGYQANNEQFF.

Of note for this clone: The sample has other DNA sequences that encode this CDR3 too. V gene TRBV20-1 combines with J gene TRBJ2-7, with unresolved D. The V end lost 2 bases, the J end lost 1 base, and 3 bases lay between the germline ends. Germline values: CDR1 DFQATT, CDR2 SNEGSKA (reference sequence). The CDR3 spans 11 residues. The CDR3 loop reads CSARYSYEQYF. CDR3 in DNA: TGCAGTGCTAGATATTCCTACGAGCAGTACTTC.